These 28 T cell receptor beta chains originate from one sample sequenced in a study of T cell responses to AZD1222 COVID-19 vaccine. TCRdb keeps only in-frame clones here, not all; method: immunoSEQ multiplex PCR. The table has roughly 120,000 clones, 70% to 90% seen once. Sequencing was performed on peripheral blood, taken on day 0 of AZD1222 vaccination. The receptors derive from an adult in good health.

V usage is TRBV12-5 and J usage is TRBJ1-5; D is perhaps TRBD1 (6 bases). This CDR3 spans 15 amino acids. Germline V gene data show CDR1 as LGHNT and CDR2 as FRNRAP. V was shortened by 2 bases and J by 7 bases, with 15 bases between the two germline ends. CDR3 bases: TGTGCTAGTGGTTTGTCACAGGGAATGGGACAGCCCCAGCATTTT. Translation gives CASGLSQGMGQPQHF.

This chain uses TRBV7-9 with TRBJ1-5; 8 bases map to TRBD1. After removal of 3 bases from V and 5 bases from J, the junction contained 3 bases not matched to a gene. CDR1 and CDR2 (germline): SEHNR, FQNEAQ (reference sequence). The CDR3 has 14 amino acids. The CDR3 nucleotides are TGTGCCAGCAGCTTGGACAGGGCCGATCAGCCCCAGCATTTT. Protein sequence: CASSLDRADQPQHF.

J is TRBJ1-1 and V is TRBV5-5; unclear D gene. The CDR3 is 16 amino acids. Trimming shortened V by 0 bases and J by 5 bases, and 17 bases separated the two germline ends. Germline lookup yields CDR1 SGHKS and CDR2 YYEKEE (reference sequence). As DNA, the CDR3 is TGTGCCAGCAGCTTGGAACCGGTTAAGCCTGCGACTGAAGCTTTCTTT. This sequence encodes CASSLEPVKPATEAFF.

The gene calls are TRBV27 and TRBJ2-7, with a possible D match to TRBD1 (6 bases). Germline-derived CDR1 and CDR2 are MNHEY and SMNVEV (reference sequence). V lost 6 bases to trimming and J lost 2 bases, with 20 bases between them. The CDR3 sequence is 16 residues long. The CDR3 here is CASSSRWDMDPYEQYF. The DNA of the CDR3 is TGTGCCAGCAGCTCCAGGTGGGACATGGATCCCTACGAGCAGTACTTC.

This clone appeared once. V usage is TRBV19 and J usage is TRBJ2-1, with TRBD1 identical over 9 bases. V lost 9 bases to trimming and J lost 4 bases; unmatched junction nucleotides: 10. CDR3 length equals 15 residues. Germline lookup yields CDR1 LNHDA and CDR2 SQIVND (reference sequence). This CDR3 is CASDLTGTGYNEQFF. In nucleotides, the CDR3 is TGTGCCAGCGACCTGACCGGGACAGGGTACAATGAGCAGTTCTTC.

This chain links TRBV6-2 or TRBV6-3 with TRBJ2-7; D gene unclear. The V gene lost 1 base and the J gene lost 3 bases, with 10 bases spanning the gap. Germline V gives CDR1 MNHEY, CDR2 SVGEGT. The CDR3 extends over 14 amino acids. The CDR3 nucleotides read TGTGCCAGCAGTTACTATTCTCCCGACTACGAGCAGTACTTC. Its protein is CASSYYSPDYEQYF.

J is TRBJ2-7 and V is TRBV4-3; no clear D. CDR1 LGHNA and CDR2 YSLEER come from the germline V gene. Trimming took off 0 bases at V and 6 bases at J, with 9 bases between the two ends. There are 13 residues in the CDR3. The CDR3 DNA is TGCGCCAGCAGCCAAGATCCCCGGAGCGAGCAGTACTTC. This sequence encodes CASSQDPRSEQYF.

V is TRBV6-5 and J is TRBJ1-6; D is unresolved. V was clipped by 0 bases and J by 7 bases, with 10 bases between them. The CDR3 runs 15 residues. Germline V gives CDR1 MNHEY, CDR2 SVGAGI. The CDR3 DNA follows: TGTGCCAGCAGTTACTCGGGGAGGGAAAATTCACCCCTCCACTTT. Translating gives CASSYSGRENSPLHF.

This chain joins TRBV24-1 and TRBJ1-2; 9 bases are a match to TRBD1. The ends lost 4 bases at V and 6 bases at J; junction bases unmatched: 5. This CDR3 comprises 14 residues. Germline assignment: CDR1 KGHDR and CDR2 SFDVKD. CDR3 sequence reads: CATSDRGQGDGYTF. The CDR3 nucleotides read TGTGCCACCAGTGACCGGGGACAGGGAGATGGCTACACCTTC.

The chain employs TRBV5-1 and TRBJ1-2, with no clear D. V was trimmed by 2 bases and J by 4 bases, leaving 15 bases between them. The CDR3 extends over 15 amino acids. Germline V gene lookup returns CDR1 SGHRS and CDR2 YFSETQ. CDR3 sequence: CASSLSPTDRYGYTF. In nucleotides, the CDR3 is TGCGCCAGCAGCTTATCCCCGACGGATCGCTATGGCTACACCTTC.

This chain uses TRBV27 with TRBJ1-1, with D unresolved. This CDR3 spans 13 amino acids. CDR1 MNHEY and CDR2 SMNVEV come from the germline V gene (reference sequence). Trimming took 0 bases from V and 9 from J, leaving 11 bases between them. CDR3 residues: CASSLSGLDQAFF. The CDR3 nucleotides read TGTGCCAGCAGTTTATCCGGACTCGACCAAGCTTTCTTT.

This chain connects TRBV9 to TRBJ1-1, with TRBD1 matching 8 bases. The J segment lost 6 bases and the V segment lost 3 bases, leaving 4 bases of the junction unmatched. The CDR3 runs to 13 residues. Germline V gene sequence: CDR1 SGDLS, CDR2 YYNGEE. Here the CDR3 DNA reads TGTGCCAGCAGCGCAACAGGGGGGTCTGAAGCTTTCTTT. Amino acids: CASSATGGSEAFF. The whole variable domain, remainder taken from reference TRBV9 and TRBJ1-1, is DSGVTQTPKHLITATGQRVTLRCSPRSGDLSVYWYQQSLDQGLQFLIQYYNGEERAKGNILERFSAQQFPDLHSELNLSSLELGDSALYFCASSATGGSEAFFGQGTRLTVV.

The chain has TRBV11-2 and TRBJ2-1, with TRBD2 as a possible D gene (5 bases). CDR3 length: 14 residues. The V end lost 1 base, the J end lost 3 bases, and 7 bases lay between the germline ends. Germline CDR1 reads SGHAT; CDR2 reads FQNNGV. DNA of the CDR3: TGTGCCAGCAGCTTAGCGGGGTACTACAATGAGCAGTTCTTC. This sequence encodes CASSLAGYYNEQFF. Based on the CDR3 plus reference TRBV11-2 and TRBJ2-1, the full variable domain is EAGVAQSPRYKIIEKRQSVAFWCNPISGHATLYWYQQILGQGPKLLIQFQNNGVVDDSQLPKDRFSAERLKGVDSTLKIQPAKLEDSAVYLCASSLAGYYNEQFFGPGTRLTVL.

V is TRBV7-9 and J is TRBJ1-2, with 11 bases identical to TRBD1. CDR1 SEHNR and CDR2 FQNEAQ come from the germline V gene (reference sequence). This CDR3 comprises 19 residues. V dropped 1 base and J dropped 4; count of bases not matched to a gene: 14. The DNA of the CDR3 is TGTGCCAGCAGCTTAGGGACACGGACAGGGGGCCAGGTGGGCTATGGCTACACCTTC. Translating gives CASSLGTRTGGQVGYGYTF.

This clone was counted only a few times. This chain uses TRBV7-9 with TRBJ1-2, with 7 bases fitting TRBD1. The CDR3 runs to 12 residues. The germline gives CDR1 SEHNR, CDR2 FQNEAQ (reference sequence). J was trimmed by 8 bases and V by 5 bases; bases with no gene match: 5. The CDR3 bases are TGTGCCAGCAGCGGACAGGACCTAGGCTACACCTTC. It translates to CASSGQDLGYTF.

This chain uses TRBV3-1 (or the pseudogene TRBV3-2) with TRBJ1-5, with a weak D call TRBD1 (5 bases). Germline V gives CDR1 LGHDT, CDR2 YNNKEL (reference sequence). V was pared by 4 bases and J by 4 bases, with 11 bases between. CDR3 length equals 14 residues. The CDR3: CASSRAGSNQPQHF. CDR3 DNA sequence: TGTGCCAGCAGCCGGGCAGGGAGTAATCAGCCCCAGCATTTT.

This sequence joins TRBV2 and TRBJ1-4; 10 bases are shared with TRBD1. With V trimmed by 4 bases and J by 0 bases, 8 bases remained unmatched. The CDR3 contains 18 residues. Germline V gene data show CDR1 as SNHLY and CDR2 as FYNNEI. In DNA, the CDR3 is TGTGCCAGCAGTGGAGGGACAGGGGCGCAGGCAACTAATGAAAAACTGTTTTTT. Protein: CASSGGTGAQATNEKLFF.

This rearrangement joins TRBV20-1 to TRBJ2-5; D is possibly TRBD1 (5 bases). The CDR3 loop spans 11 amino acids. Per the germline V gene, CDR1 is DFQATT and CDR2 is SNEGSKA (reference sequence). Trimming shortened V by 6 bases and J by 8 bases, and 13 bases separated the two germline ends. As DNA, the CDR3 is TGCAGTGCGCAGGACACGCCAACCCAGTACTTC. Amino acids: CSAQDTPTQYF.

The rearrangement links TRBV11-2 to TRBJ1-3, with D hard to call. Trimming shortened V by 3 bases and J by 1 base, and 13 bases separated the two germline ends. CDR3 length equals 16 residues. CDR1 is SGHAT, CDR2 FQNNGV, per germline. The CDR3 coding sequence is TGTGCCAGCAGCTTTGGAGATACGGCTTCTGGAAACACCATATATTTT. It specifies CASSFGDTASGNTIYF.

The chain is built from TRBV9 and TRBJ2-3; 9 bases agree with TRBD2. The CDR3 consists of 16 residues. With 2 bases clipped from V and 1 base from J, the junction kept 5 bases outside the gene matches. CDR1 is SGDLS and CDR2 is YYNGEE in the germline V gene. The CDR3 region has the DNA TGTGCCAGCAGCGTCGCGGGAGGGGCCCGCACAGATACGCAGTATTTT. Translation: CASSVAGGARTDTQYF.

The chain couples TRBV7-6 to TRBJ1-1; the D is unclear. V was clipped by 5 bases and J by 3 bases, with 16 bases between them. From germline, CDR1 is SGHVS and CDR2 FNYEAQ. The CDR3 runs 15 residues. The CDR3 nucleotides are TGTGCCAGCAGCCGCCGGGTGGGCACGGACACTGAAGCTTTCTTT. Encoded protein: CASSRRVGTDTEAFF.

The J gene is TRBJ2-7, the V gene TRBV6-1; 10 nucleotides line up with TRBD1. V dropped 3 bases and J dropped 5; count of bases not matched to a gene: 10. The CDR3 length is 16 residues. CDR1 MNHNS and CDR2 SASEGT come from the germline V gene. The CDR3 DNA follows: TGTGCCAGCAGTGACATTTACCGGGACAGGGGCAACGAGCAGTACTTC. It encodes CASSDIYRDRGNEQYF.

Here the CDR3 DNA reads TGTGCCAGCAGTTGGGGGGCAACCCAAGAGACCCAGTACTTC. It specifies CASSWGATQETQYF. This chain links TRBV6-5 with TRBJ2-5; D possibly matches TRBD1 or TRBD2 (6 bases each). This CDR3 has 14 residues. Trimming pared 4 bases from V and 1 base from J, leaving 10 bases between. Looked up from germline, CDR1 is MNHEY and CDR2 is SVGAGI.

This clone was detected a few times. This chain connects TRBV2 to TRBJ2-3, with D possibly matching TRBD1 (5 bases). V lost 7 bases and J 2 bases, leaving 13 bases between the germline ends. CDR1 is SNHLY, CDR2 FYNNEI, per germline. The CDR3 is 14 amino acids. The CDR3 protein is CASIDRTLTDTQYF. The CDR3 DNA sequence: TGTGCCAGCATAGACAGAACTCTCACAGATACGCAGTATTTT.

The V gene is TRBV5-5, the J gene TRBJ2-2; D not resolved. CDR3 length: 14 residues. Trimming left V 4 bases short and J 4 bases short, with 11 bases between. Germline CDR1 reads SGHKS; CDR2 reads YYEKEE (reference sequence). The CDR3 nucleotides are TGTGCCAGCAGCAACCCAAAAACCACCGGGGAGCTGTTTTTT. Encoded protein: CASSNPKTTGELFF.

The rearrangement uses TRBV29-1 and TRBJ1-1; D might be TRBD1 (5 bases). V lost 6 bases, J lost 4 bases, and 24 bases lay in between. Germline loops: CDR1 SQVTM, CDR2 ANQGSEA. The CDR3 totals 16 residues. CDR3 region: CSVAPGVGGRGTEAFF. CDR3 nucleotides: TGCAGCGTCGCCCCCGGGGTGGGGGGAAGGGGCACTGAAGCTTTCTTT.

DNA for the CDR3: TGTGCCAGCAGCTACCGGGGCTCGAACACTGAAGCTTTCTTT. It is translated as CASSYRGSNTEAFF. The chain combines TRBV7-9 with TRBJ1-1; D is possibly TRBD1 (5 bases). CDR1 SEHNR and CDR2 FQNEAQ come from the germline V gene (reference sequence). The CDR3 covers 14 residues. V was clipped by 4 bases and J by 1 base, with 10 bases between them.

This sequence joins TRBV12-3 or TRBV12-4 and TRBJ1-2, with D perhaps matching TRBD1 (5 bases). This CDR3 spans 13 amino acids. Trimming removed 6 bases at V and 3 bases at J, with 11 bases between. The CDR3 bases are TGTGCCAGCAGCCAGGACATGTACTATGGCTACACCTTC. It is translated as CASSQDMYYGYTF.